Described below is a single TCR beta chain sequence and its context. Its antigen is still unknown. Base qualities are not recorded, but no much larger clone differs from it by a single base. This sample is part of a study of T cell responses to AZD1222 COVID-19 vaccine (dated by TCRdb to 2020 to 2022). About the investigation overall: TCR sequencing was performed for more than 230 trial participants, of whom about 210 were given two doses of AZD1222 and 26 were given two doses of MenACWY control vaccine. Trial participants were enrolled by age into 18-55, 56-69 and 70-plus year subgroups, with around 140, 26 and 57 TCR-sequenced participants respectively.

The cysteine opens and the phenylalanine closes a CDR3 of 15 amino acids. Only CDR3 DNA remains: 45 bases, in frame from the first base. Based on the germline V gene, the CDR1 and CDR2 sequences are SGHTA and FQGNSA. Deletion took 1 base off V and 4 bases off J, with a span of 13 bases between the germline ends. What the research found in general, with its limitations: CD4 TCRs associated with the vaccine covered the entire spike protein, and the dominant responses were in regions 160-218 and 743-854. In the small 56-69-year group, the increase in depth fell short of significance, most likely because of low power. A significant rise in spike-specific TCR breadth and depth was observed after two AZD1222 doses relative to day 0 and relative to MenACWY recipients. Reportedly, close to half of the unique spike-specific TCRs recognized epitopes lying outside the regions that are mutated in the B.1.351 and B.1.1.7 variants. Only six or seven AZD1222 recipients were SARS-CoV-2 seropositive at baseline, limiting conclusions about previously exposed vaccinees. Because no day 14 peak-response samples were available, the repertoires could be characterized only after the peak T cell response. Most participants were white British and females outnumbered males, and the authors suggested that clonal diversity may have been underestimated.

In light of the paper, this sample's time point label describes: about 28 days (+/-7) after the second vaccine dose. AZD1222 recipients given second doses at about 4 weeks or at about 12 weeks were pooled, since spike-specific TCR depth and breadth were not found to differ between the two schedules. The vaccinee samples were drawn from two UK trials, COV001 and COV002, one of which was a single-blind randomized controlled phase 2/3 trial testing AZD1222 (ChAdOx1 nCoV-19) in healthy adults. Trial participant PBMC samples were collected at day 0 and day 28 after the second dose for TCRbeta chain sequencing. The CDR3 regions of human TCRbeta chains were analyzed by immunosequencing. Per the authors' processing: TCRs in the repertoires were matched against a reference library of SARS-CoV-2-specific TCRs that had been generated with the MIRA antigen-specificity platform. Breadth meant the fraction of unique TCRs that were SARS-CoV-2-associated, whereas depth meant the fraction of total T cells that were SARS-CoV-2-associated. Using the MIRA data, each spike-specific TCR was mapped to the spike region that the TCR reacts to and placed in a CD4 or CD8 class. Log10-transformed breadth and depth values were compared by one-way ANOVA with Sidak's multiple comparisons tests. The clones in this table, taken by TCRdb from immuneACCESS, are in-frame only. Not every clone is retained; where verified, under half of the shortfall comes from an unresolved V gene, and the cause of the rest is unknown. That table supplies the V and J calls and clone size; D and trimming were determined from the DNA. The sample records over 140,000 clones, roughly 92% of which are singletons. Of the sample, around 3.5% is held by the ten largest clones.

The chain is assembled from TRBV7-2 and TRBJ1-1, with the D gene call left open. The clonotype originates from an adult who received the AZD1222 COVID-19 vaccine. The material was peripheral blood, obtained 28 days after the second AZD1222 dose. The DNA is TGTGCCAGCAGCTTAGAGAGTTCGCCGGGCACTGAAGCTTTCTTT. It specifies CASSLESSPGTEAFF.